The entry below describes one T cell receptor (beta chain). Its antigen is undetermined. The sample is drawn from a study of T cell repertoires in cytomegalovirus infection. Overall study context: HLA-C-restricted CMV epitopes, recently identified, and well-studied HLA-B-restricted ones were used by the study.

Germline CDR1 is WNHNN and CDR2 is SYGVQD (reference sequence). The CDR3 has 15 residues. V lost 6 bases, J lost 1 base, and 7 bases stayed unmatched. Study outcomes and limitations: Dominating the ex vivo response were TCR beta clonotypes that were CMV-specific and HLA-C-restricted.

TCRdb reanalysed the reads using MiXCR and keeps one entry per CDR3 protein. The sample contains roughly 920,000 distinct CDR3 sequences, roughly 30% of which appear only once. The input for sequencing was cultured CD8+ T cells from PBMCs, taken from culture after CMV antigen stimulation. The chain recombines TRBV10-1 with TRBJ1-1; TRBD1 matches at 8 bases. This TCR came from a human donor in good health (CMV status not recorded). Some clones in this sample may be carry-over from other donors' samples. CDR3 sequence (DNA): TGCGCCAGCAGCCAAAGGACAGGGCCGAACACTGAAGCTTTCTTT. Protein: CASSQRTGPNTEAFF.